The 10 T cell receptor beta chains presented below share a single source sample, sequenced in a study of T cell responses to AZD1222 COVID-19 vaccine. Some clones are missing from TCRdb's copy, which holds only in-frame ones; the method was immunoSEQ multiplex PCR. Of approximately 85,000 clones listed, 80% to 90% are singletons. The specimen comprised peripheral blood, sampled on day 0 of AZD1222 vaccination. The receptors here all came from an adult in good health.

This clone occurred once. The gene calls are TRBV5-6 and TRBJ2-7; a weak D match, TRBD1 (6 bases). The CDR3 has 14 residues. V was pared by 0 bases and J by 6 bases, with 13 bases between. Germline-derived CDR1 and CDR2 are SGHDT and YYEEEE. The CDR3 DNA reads TGTGCCAGCAGCTTGGTTACAGGGCAAGGCGAGCAGTACTTC. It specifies CASSLVTGQGEQYF.

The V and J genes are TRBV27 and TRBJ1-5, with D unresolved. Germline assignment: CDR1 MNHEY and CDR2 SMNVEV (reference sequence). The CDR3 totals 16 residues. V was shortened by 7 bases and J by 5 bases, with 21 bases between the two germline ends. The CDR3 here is CASIGPRTYSHQPQHF. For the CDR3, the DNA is TGTGCCAGCATAGGACCCCGGACGTATTCCCATCAGCCCCAGCATTTT.

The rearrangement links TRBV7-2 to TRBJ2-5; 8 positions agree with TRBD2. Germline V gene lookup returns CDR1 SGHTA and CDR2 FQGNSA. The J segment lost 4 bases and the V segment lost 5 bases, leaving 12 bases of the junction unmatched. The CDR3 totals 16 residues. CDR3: CASSHLATSARETQYF. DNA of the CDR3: TGTGCCAGCAGCCATCTCGCGACTAGCGCGCGAGAGACCCAGTACTTC.

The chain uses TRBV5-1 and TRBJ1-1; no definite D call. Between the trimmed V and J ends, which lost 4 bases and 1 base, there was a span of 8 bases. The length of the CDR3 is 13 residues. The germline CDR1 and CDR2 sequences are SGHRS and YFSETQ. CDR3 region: CASSRVSNTEAFF. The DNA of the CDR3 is TGCGCCAGCAGCCGGGTTTCGAACACTGAAGCTTTCTTT.

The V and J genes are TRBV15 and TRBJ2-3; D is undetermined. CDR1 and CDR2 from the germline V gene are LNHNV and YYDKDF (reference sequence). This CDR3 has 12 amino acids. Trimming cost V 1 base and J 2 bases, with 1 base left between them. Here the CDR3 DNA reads TGTGCCACCAGCAGAGTCACAGATACGCAGTATTTT. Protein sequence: CATSRVTDTQYF.

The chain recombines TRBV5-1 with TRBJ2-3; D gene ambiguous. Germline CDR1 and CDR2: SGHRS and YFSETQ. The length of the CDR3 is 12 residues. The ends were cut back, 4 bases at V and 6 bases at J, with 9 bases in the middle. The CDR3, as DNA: TGCGCCAGCAGCCTTACGAGGGATACGCAGTATTTT. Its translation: CASSLTRDTQYF.

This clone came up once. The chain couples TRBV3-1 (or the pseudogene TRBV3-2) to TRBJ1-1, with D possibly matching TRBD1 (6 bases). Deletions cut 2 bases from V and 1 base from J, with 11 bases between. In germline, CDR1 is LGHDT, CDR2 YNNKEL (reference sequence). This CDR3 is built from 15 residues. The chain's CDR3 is CASSQNLQGNTEAFF. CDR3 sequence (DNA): TGTGCCAGCAGCCAAAACCTACAGGGGAACACTGAAGCTTTCTTT.

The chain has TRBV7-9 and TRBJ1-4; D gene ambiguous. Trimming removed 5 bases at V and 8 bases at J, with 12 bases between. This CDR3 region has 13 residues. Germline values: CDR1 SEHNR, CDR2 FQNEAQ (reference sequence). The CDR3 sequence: CASSPPEDEKLFF. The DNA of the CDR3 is TGTGCCAGCAGCCCTCCGGAAGACGAAAAACTGTTTTTT.

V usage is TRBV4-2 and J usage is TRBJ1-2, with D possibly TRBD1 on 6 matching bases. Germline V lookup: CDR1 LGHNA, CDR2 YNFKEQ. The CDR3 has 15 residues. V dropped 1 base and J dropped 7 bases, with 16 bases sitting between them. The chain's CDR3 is CASSQARTGLGGYTF. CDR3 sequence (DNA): TGTGCCAGCAGCCAAGCCCGCACAGGGTTGGGTGGCTACACCTTC.

The CDR3 region is CASRSDYQETQYF. DNA of the CDR3: TGTGCCAGCAGGTCTGACTACCAAGAGACCCAGTACTTC. J is TRBJ2-5 and V is TRBV5-6; the D is unclear. Between the trimmed V and J ends, which lost 5 bases and 0 bases, there was a span of 8 bases. This CDR3 comprises 13 residues. Germline V gene sequence: CDR1 SGHDT, CDR2 YYEEEE.